This T cell receptor (beta chain) was identified during a study of early T cells in non-severe SARS-CoV-2 infection. Unique molecular identifiers were attached to individual cDNA molecules. TCRdb reprocessed the 5' RACE reads with MiXCR, giving one entry per CDR3 protein. The sample records approximately 67,000 distinct CDR3 sequences, around 9% being singletons. This clonotype was seen many times. The source material was whole blood. This clonotype was obtained from an adult who was a healthcare worker with PCR-confirmed SARS-CoV-2 infection or an uninfected control (not recorded which).

The CDR3 reads CASSLALTGEAFF. In DNA form, the CDR3 reads TGTGCCAGCAGCTTAGCTCTGACGGGTGAAGCTTTCTTT. The rearrangement links TRBV7-3 to TRBJ1-1; D is uncertain. V lost 2 bases and J lost 7, with 11 bases in between. The length of the CDR3 is 13 residues. Looked up from germline, CDR1 is SGHTA and CDR2 is FQGTGA.